One sample yielded the 20 T cell receptor beta chains listed below, sequenced in a study of a mutant IDH1 vaccine in newly diagnosed glioma. No antigens are known for them. TCRdb's table, derived via immunoSEQ multiplex PCR, lists solely in-frame clones and lacks some. The sample lists about 32,000 clones; roughly 78% were seen once. As to time point: week 11, during vaccination. One vaccine dose held 300 ug of mutant IDH1 20-mer peptide and came with topical imiquimod. The sequencing used PBMCs, collected from a glioma patient whose treatment included an IDH1 peptide vaccine. Receptor source: a man aged 25-45 years with glioma.

The chain couples TRBV6-1 to TRBJ1-5, with D possibly matching TRBD1 (6 bases). The CDR3 spans 13 residues. Germline lookup yields CDR1 MNHNS and CDR2 SASEGT. Trimming cost V 5 bases and J 4 bases, with 9 bases left between them. For the CDR3, the DNA is TGTGCCAGCAGTACGGACAGAAATCAGCCCCAGCATTTT. Protein sequence: CASSTDRNQPQHF.

V is TRBV5-4 and J is TRBJ1-2; the D is unclear. The V end lost 2 bases, the J end lost 1 base, and 12 bases lay between the germline ends. Looked up from germline, CDR1 is SGHNT and CDR2 is YYREEE (reference sequence). This CDR3 region has 15 residues. CDR3 nucleotides: TGTGCCAGCAGCTTAGGAGCAGCGATTAACTATGGCTACACCTTC. As protein: CASSLGAAINYGYTF.

The chain employs TRBV5-4 and TRBJ1-4; D ambiguous. The CDR3 is made up of 16 amino acids. The V gene's germline CDR1 is SGHNT and CDR2 YYREEE (reference sequence). Between the trimmed V and J ends, which lost 1 base and 3 bases, there was a span of 13 bases. In DNA, the CDR3 is TGTGCCAGCAGCTTGAGTAGGGCACGACCTAATGAAAAACTGTTTTTT. Protein: CASSLSRARPNEKLFF.

The chain uses TRBV6-4 and TRBJ2-3; 8 bases align to TRBD2. Per the germline V gene, CDR1 is MRHNA and CDR2 is SNTAGT. The V segment lost 3 bases and the J segment 4 bases; nucleotides outside the gene matches: 6. The CDR3 extends over 15 amino acids. The CDR3 sequence is CASSEAGEEADTQYF. CDR3 DNA: TGTGCCAGCAGTGAAGCGGGAGAGGAGGCAGATACGCAGTATTTT.

By frequency in the sample, this clone is hyperexpanded. The chain carries TRBV28 and TRBJ1-2; TRBD1 might be the D (5 bases). Germline assignment: CDR1 MDHEN and CDR2 SYDVKM. The V gene lost 10 bases and the J gene lost 8 bases, with 14 bases spanning the gap. This CDR3 has 11 residues. In nucleotides, the CDR3 is TGTGCCATTGACAGCTCTGGGGGCTACACCTTC. Amino acids: CAIDSSGGYTF.

The chain links TRBV18 to TRBJ2-1; no clear D gene. Deletions cut 3 bases from V and 4 bases from J, with 7 bases between. The CDR3 sequence is 13 residues long. Per the germline V gene, CDR1 is KGHSH and CDR2 is LQKENI. CDR3 region: CASSPPTYNEQFF. The DNA of the CDR3 is TGTGCCAGCTCACCCCCGACTTACAATGAGCAGTTCTTC.

This clone was found a few times. The V and J genes are TRBV9 and TRBJ2-3; 8 positions agree with TRBD2. This CDR3 comprises 20 residues. V lost 2 bases, J lost 2 bases, and 19 bases stayed unmatched. Per germline, CDR1 SGDLS and CDR2 YYNGEE. This CDR3 is CASSVGTWSAAGEHTDTQYF. The CDR3 bases are TGTGCCAGCAGCGTTGGGACGTGGAGTGCAGCGGGGGAGCACACAGATACGCAGTATTTT. The full variable domain, in which reference TRBV9 and TRBJ2-3 provide the parts outside the CDR3, is DSGVTQTPKHLITATGQRVTLRCSPRSGDLSVYWYQQSLDQGLQFLIQYYNGEERAKGNILERFSAQQFPDLHSELNLSSLELGDSALYFCASSVGTWSAAGEHTDTQYFGPGTRLTVL.

V gene TRBV27 combines with J gene TRBJ2-1; 8 positions agree with TRBD1. Germline-derived CDR1 and CDR2 are MNHEY and SMNVEV (reference sequence). The CDR3 spans 14 residues. After removal of 8 bases from V and 4 bases from J, the junction contained 7 bases not matched to a gene. The CDR3 region is CASRPRQGYNEQFF. The CDR3 DNA reads TGTGCCAGCCGACCCCGACAGGGGTACAATGAGCAGTTCTTC.

The chain couples TRBV29-1 to TRBJ2-5; 8 bases agree with TRBD1. From germline, CDR1 is SQVTM and CDR2 ANQGSEA. The V gene end was trimmed by 6 bases and the J gene end by 5 bases; junction bases not matched to a gene: 8. The CDR3 runs to 13 residues. Here the CDR3 reads CSVRGQGLETQYF. As DNA, the CDR3 is TGCAGCGTACGCGGACAGGGTCTGGAGACCCAGTACTTC. Full variable domain (remainder filled in from reference TRBV29-1 and TRBJ2-5): SAVISQKPSRDICQRGTSLTIQCQVDSQVTMMFWYRQQPGQSLTLIATANQGSEATYESGFVIDKFPISRPNLTFSTLTVSNMSPEDSSIYLCSVRGQGLETQYFGPGTRLLVL.

The genes are TRBV9 and TRBJ2-3; D may be TRBD1 (6 bases). The CDR3 loop spans 16 amino acids. In germline, CDR1 is SGDLS, CDR2 YYNGEE. V was trimmed by 0 bases and J by 2 bases, leaving 13 bases between them. This CDR3 reads CASSVGAGAFTDTQYF. CDR3 DNA: TGTGCCAGCAGCGTAGGGGCAGGGGCCTTCACAGATACGCAGTATTTT.

This clone has only a few counts. J is TRBJ1-3 and V is TRBV19, with 7 bases that match TRBD1. Trimming removed 1 base from V and 1 base from J; junction bases left unmatched: 7. Per the germline V gene, CDR1 is LNHDA and CDR2 is SQIVND (reference sequence). This CDR3 spans 17 amino acids. The CDR3 here is CASSIVPGTASGNTIYF. The CDR3 DNA reads TGTGCCAGTAGTATAGTCCCCGGGACAGCATCTGGAAACACCATATATTTT.

This sequence joins TRBV30 and TRBJ2-5; D is perhaps TRBD2 (6 bases). The germline V gene encodes CDR1 GTSNPN and CDR2 SVGIG (reference sequence). The CDR3 runs 15 residues. V was shortened by 1 base and J by 1 base, with 13 bases between the two germline ends. CDR3 sequence (DNA): TGTGCCTGGAGTGGGGCGGGGAGCGCCCAAGAGACCCAGTACTTC. Its protein product is CAWSGAGSAQETQYF. Full variable domain (missing parts from reference TRBV30 and TRBJ2-5): SQTIHQWPATLVQPVGSPLSLECTVEGTSNPNLYWYRQAAGRGLQLLFYSVGIGQISSEVPQNLSASRPQDRQFILSSKKLLLSDSGFYLCAWSGAGSAQETQYFGPGTRLLVL.

The rearrangement joins TRBV4-1 to TRBJ2-2; 11 bases align to TRBD2. CDR3 length: 21 amino acids. Germline V gene data show CDR1 as MGHRA and CDR2 as YSYEKL. Trimming at V came to 4 bases and at J to 7 bases, leaving 23 bases not matched to a gene. In DNA, the CDR3 is TGCGCCAGCAGCCGGGGGTACATGTTTGATGTACTAGCGGGAGAGGTCGGGGAGCTGTTTTTT. This sequence encodes CASSRGYMFDVLAGEVGELFF.

This chain connects TRBV5-1 to TRBJ2-7; D may correspond to TRBD1 or TRBD2 (5 bases each). The length of the CDR3 is 15 residues. The V and J ends lost 2 bases and 7 bases respectively, with 19 bases between them. Germline CDR1 reads SGHRS; CDR2 reads YFSETQ. CDR3 nucleotide sequence: TGCGCCAGCAGCTTCTCCGGGACGGGCTTGGGGGAGCAGTACTTC. Its translation: CASSFSGTGLGEQYF.

V is TRBV30 and J is TRBJ1-5; D gene ambiguous. In germline, CDR1 is GTSNPN, CDR2 SVGIG (reference sequence). This CDR3 comprises 15 residues. The ends were cut back, 0 bases at V and 7 bases at J, with 16 bases in the middle. In nucleotides, the CDR3 is TGTGCCTGGAGTGTACCGGGCCCCCCCGAACAGCCCCAGCATTTT. Its protein is CAWSVPGPPEQPQHF.

This chain connects TRBV6-5 to TRBJ2-7; TRBD1 matches at 7 bases. This CDR3 contains 15 residues. Germline CDR1 is MNHEY and CDR2 is SVGAGI. J was trimmed by 5 bases and V by 5 bases; bases with no gene match: 12. Here the CDR3 reads CASSATGKVGNEQYF. The CDR3 DNA is TGTGCCAGCAGTGCGACAGGGAAGGTGGGGAACGAGCAGTACTTC.

V gene TRBV6-5 combines with J gene TRBJ1-4; D perhaps matches TRBD1 (5 bases). CDR1 and CDR2 from the germline V gene are MNHEY and SVGAGI. CDR3 size: 13 residues. Trimming stripped 6 bases from V and 10 bases from J, with 15 bases between. The CDR3 DNA follows: TGTGCCAGCAGCCAGGGTGTTCGGGGAAAACTGTTTTTT. It is translated as CASSQGVRGKLFF.

V usage is TRBV4-3 and J usage is TRBJ1-2, with unresolved D. With 0 bases removed from V and 4 bases from J, the gap between germline ends came to 9 bases. Per germline, CDR1 LGHNA and CDR2 YSLEER. The CDR3 has 14 amino acids. The CDR3 loop reads CASSQDPRTYGYTF. In DNA form, the CDR3 reads TGCGCCAGCAGCCAAGACCCCAGGACCTATGGCTACACCTTC.

As for this clone: A read error may produce the germline difference seen at one junction end. The chain carries TRBV6-1 and TRBJ1-5; D is undetermined. Germline V gene data show CDR1 as MNHNS and CDR2 as SASEGT. This CDR3 comprises 13 residues. The CDR3 coding sequence is TGTGCCAGCGGTGAGGTAGTCGGTCAGCCCCAGCATTTT. Translation gives CASGEVVGQPQHF.

In nucleotides, the CDR3 is TGCAGCGTTGACGGGGGATTCGGACCCGGGGAGCTGTTTTTT. Translating gives CSVDGGFGPGELFF. The chain is built from TRBV29-1 and TRBJ2-2, with D possibly TRBD2 on 6 matching bases. Per germline, CDR1 SQVTM and CDR2 ANQGSEA. The ends were cut back, 3 bases at V and 6 bases at J, with 14 bases in the middle. There are 14 residues in the CDR3.